This section outlines one T cell receptor beta chain sequence together with its context. Its antigen is undetermined. The CDR3 spans 13 residues. CDR1 is SNHLY and CDR2 is FYNNEI in the germline V gene. The sample comes from a study of T cell responses to AZD1222 COVID-19 vaccine. Overall study context: Second doses at about 4 or about 12 weeks were pooled.

Repertoires were generated with immunoSEQ multiplex PCR, while TCRdb's copy carries only in-frame clones and drops some. The table lists over 95,000 clones, 85% to 90% of them singletons. Findings and limits, study-wide: Most donors were white British and more were female, and clonal diversity was possibly underestimated. Close to half of spike-specific TCRs reportedly recognize unmutated variant regions.

This clonotype was sampled from an adult in good health. This specimen consisted of peripheral blood, obtained on day 0 of AZD1222 vaccination. This chain links TRBV2 with TRBJ2-1; TRBD2 agrees at 7 bases. The CDR3 loop is CATTAGIGSEQFF. The CDR3 bases are TGTGCTACCACAGCGGGAATAGGTAGTGAGCAGTTCTTC.